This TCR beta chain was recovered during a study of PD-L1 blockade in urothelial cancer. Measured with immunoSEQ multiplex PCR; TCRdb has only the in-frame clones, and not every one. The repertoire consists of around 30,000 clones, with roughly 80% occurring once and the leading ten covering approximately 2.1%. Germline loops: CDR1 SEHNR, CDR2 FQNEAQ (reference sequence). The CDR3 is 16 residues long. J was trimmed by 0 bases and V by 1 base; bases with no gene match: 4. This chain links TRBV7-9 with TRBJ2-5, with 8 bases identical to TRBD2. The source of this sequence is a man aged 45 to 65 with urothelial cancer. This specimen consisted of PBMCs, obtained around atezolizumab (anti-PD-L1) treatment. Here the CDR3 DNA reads TGTGCCAGCAGCTTAGGGTCTAGCGGGTACCAAGAGACCCAGTACTTC. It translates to CASSLGSSGYQETQYF.